This T cell receptor (beta chain) originates from a study of low-dose radiotherapy and immunotherapy resistance in tumors. Study-level background: For Cohort 1, fractions of 0.5 Gy were given every 2 weeks, reaching 6.5 Gy overall.

First-strand cDNA used TRAV- and TRBV-specific primers, covering alpha and beta chains. For amplifying TCRs, the PCR ran for 15 to 20 cycles with Phusion, which was used together with a constant-region primer and the adapter on the V primers. TCRdb re-analysed the reads in MiXCR, keeping a single row per CDR3 protein. The sample lists around 90,000 distinct CDR3 sequences, over 15% occurring once. Germline V gene data show CDR1 as SEHNR and CDR2 as FQNEAQ (reference sequence). This CDR3 is built from 13 residues. Trimming removed 10 bases at V and 1 base at J, with 12 bases between. As to time point: before trial treatment. This clonotype was counted many times.

V and J are TRBV7-9 and TRBJ2-3, with D uncertain. The specimen was PBMCs, collected before treatment. This clonotype was sampled from a male donor with prostate cancer. CDR3 amino acids: CATDDTRTDTQYF. In nucleotides, the CDR3 is TGTGCCACCGATGACACCCGCACAGATACGCAGTATTTT. Full variable domain (outside the CDR3, taken from reference TRBV7-9 and TRBJ2-3): DTGVSQNPRHKITKRGQNVTFRCDPISEHNRLYWYRQTLGQGPEFLTYFQNEAQLEKSRLLSDRFSAERPKGSFSTLEIQRTEQGDSAMYLCATDDTRTDTQYFGPGTRLTVL.